A selection of T cell receptor beta chains follows, all from one sample in a study of OX40 agonist ivuxolimab in advanced cancers. The table came from immunoSEQ multiplex PCR; TCRdb's copy has only in-frame clones and leaves some out. Among more than 80,000 clones, approximately 94% were seen once, and the ten largest hold around 3%. Sequenced here: CD4+ or CD8+ T cells sorted from blood, sampled in a trial of the OX40 agonist ivuxolimab. These receptor sequences come from an adult with an advanced solid tumor such as melanoma, head and neck, liver or kidney cancer. The conserved cysteine and the conserved F or W are not part of the CDR3 here.

v_call	j_call	cdr3_aa
TRBV29-1	TRBJ1-2	SVPRTEDYGYT
TRBV14	TRBJ2-7	ASSHGSSYEQY
TRBV29-1	TRBJ1-4	SALGQEEKLF
TRBV5-4	TRBJ2-5	ASSLNGGLVTETQY
TRBV2	TRBJ1-1	ASTGVTEAF
TRBV7-8	TRBJ2-7	ASRLSFYSYEQY
TRBV6-5	TRBJ2-5	ASSYSIRQETQY
TRBV5-3	TRBJ1-1	ARSLVEGAEAF
TRBV13	TRBJ2-7	ASSLLRGERY
TRBV11-2	TRBJ2-7	ASSRGLAEQY
TRBV29-1	TRBJ2-5	SVPTSGARGETQY
TRBV6-1	TRBJ1-1	ASRRVSQGNTEAF
TRBV5-4	TRBJ2-3	ASSSQIDELSTDTQY
TRBV19	TRBJ2-5	ASSRIEGNQETQY
TRBV27	TRBJ1-2	ASSPSTGGNYGYT
TRBV13	TRBJ2-7	ASSLGGAGGIYEQY
TRBV5-8	TRBJ1-1	ASSLVGQTYTEAF
TRBV5-6	TRBJ2-3	ASSFGTGTSGDTQY
TRBV5-6	TRBJ1-5	ASSFPGGNQPQH
TRBV6-5	TRBJ2-1	ASSLGTGRYNEQF
TRBV21-1	TRBJ2-7	ASSKDRALGQYEQY
TRBV29-1	TRBJ2-7	SVVTETRTYEQY
TRBV10-2	TRBJ2-1	ASSESRRGVPNEQF
TRBV5-6	TRBJ1-5	ASSFRDSPNQPQH